This T cell receptor (beta chain) was documented in a study of Ad26.COV2.S vaccination and SARS-CoV-2 variants. Described treatment: 19 received Ad26.COV2.S at low or high dose, single or two shots; about 5 received placebo; per-sample allocation not given. After the first vaccine or placebo injection, samples were drawn on day 63. CDR3 length: 13 residues. Per the germline V gene, CDR1 is MNHEY and CDR2 is SVGEGT. V lost 6 bases and J 3 bases, leaving 12 bases between the germline ends. This table comes from immunoSEQ multiplex PCR, and its TCRdb copy is limited to in-frame clones, with some not included. Among 240,000 or so clones listed, roughly 90% were seen once.

The sequencing here drew on peripheral blood, taken in a trial of Ad26.COV2.S vaccine versus placebo. This TCR was recovered from a person between 18 and 60 years old who received the Ad26.COV2.S COVID-19 vaccine or a placebo. This chain links TRBV6-2 or TRBV6-3 with TRBJ2-7; weak D call: TRBD1 (5 bases). CDR3 residues: CASSPGSHYEQYF. DNA for the CDR3: TGTGCCAGCAGCCCAGGGTCCCACTACGAGCAGTACTTC.